The T cell receptor (beta chain) described here comes from a study of blood T cell repertoires in COVID-19 (dated by TCRdb to 2019 to 2021). Regarding the complete study: The collaborator samples originated in the United States, Italy and Spain and spanned the acute and convalescent phases of COVID-19. Samples came from the ongoing ImmuneRACE study (first 160 participants) plus 1,254 subjects from 6 global collaborators. A de-identified subject ID, COVID-19 status, age in years and sex were almost always included in the sample metadata. The material from the prospective study consisted of cDNA or gDNA derived from T cells, B-cell-depleted T cells, or PBMCs. HLA class I and class II types, where available, came from metadata supplied by the sample provider rather than from assay-based typing. The dataset comprised deeply sampled blood TCRbeta repertoires from subjects exposed to, actively infected with, or recovered from COVID-19. The repertoires were released in a freely available public database intended as a resource for research on the immune response to SARS-CoV-2.

The collaborating institutions used their own protocols to collect whole blood in K2EDTA tubes. For TCRbeta analysis, collaborators shipped samples as frozen whole blood, isolated PBMCs, or DNA extracted from either of those sample types. This clone was counted a few times. The antigen it recognizes is unknown. No per-base quality is available; no much larger clone lies one base away. Its CDR3 holds 14 amino acids, cysteine through phenylalanine. The kept DNA is CDR3 alone, 42 bases in frame from the first base. The germline V gene encodes CDR1 LGHDT and CDR2 YNNKEL (reference sequence). V and J are truncated by 1 base and 7 bases respectively, leaving an intervening sequence of 13 bases. The immunoSEQ Assay, a bias-controlled multiplex PCR, was used to amplify TCRbeta CDR3 regions from genomic DNA. As for how the authors treated the data: Within the assay, amplification of reference gene primers was used to estimate how many nucleated cells each sample contained. To quantify the absolute abundance of each unique TCRbeta CDR3 rearrangement, sequence reads were collapsed and filtered. For each sample, productive Simpson clonality was calculated as the square root of Simpson's diversity index over productive rearrangements. Drawn from immuneACCESS, this table holds only the in-frame rearrangements with V and J called that TCRdb kept. Clones are partly lost; checked studies trace under half to an unresolved V gene and leave the rest unexplained. Clone size and the V and J calls come from that table; the DNA yielded D and trimming. In all, the sample holds about 380,000 clones, and 81% of those were seen once. The ten top clones hold about 1.2% of the sample.

What the authors observed across the whole study: How much clinical and demographic metadata was included differed by source and by participant, and the metadata was provided uncurated.

Sequenced sample: peripheral blood. The V and J segments used are TRBV3-1 (or the pseudogene TRBV3-2) and TRBJ1-2; TRBD1 is perhaps the D gene, given 5 matching bases. This TCR derives from a human donor with acute or convalescent COVID-19. The donor label of this sample is uncertain. The nucleotide sequence reads as follows: TGTGCCAGCAGCCAAGTGGTAGGGGTTGGTGGCTACACCTTC. Its translation is CASSQVVGVGGYTF.